A single sample is the source of the 23 T cell receptor beta chains below, sequenced in a study of T-cell reconstitution after alpha-beta-depleted transplantation in children. Unique molecular identifiers were incorporated into the prepared TCRbeta library. TCRdb recomputed calls from the PCR reads with MiXCR, one row per CDR3 protein. The data show hundreds of thousands of distinct CDR3 sequences, roughly a tenth seen once. The sample in question was PBMCs, obtained before TCRalphabeta/CD19-depleted stem cell transplant. These receptors were collected from a child younger than two with acute myeloid leukemia, due to receive a stem cell transplant.

This rearrangement joins TRBV18 to TRBJ1-1; D may be TRBD1 (5 bases). CDR1 and CDR2 from the germline V gene are KGHSH and LQKENI. V lost 1 base and J 6 bases, leaving 12 bases between the germline ends. The length of the CDR3 is 14 residues. The CDR3 reads CASSPLGASAEAFF. In DNA, the CDR3 is TGTGCCAGCTCACCACTCGGGGCAAGCGCTGAAGCTTTCTTT.

This clonotype was counted many times. The V call is TRBV29-1, the J call TRBJ2-7; D uncertain. Germline assignment: CDR1 SQVTM and CDR2 ANQGSEA. Deletions cut 2 bases from V and 5 bases from J, with 13 bases between. This CDR3 spans 13 amino acids. CDR3 sequence (DNA): TGCAGCGTTGAACTCGCGAGGTCTAACGAGCAGTACTTC. It yields the protein CSVELARSNEQYF.

This clonotype came up a few times. The rearrangement uses TRBV20-1 and TRBJ2-1, with 7 bases that match TRBD2. The germline gives CDR1 DFQATT, CDR2 SNEGSKA (reference sequence). The CDR3 length is 15 residues. CDR3 sequence reads: CSGTSALSSYNEQFF. The CDR3 DNA reads TGCAGCGGCACTAGCGCTTTATCCTCCTACAATGAGCAGTTCTTC.

This clonotype was found a few times. The V gene is TRBV14, the J gene TRBJ2-2; no definite D call. The V end lost 1 base, the J end lost 0 bases, and 15 bases lay between the germline ends. CDR1 SGHDN and CDR2 FVKESK come from the germline V gene. CDR3 length: 18 amino acids. This CDR3 reads CASSQAGEGYTNTGELFF. The CDR3 DNA reads TGTGCCAGCAGCCAAGCCGGTGAAGGGTACACGAACACCGGGGAGCTGTTTTTT.

This clonotype was counted ten times or more. The rearrangement links TRBV3-1 to TRBJ1-4; maybe TRBD1 (6 bases). This CDR3 contains 16 residues. With 0 bases removed from V and 5 bases from J, the gap between germline ends came to 13 bases. Per germline, CDR1 LGHDT and CDR2 YNNKEL (reference sequence). CDR3 region: CASSQDRGAINEKLFF. CDR3 in DNA: TGTGCCAGCAGCCAAGATCGGGGGGCCATAAATGAAAAACTGTTTTTT.

The chain couples TRBV30 to TRBJ2-7, with D perhaps TRBD1 or TRBD2 (6 bases each). Germline V lookup: CDR1 GTSNPN, CDR2 SVGIG (reference sequence). The CDR3 totals 13 residues. V lost 2 bases to trimming and J lost 3 bases, with 11 bases between them. In DNA form, the CDR3 reads TGTGCCTGGAGTCGGGGGCTAAACTACGAGCAGTACTTC. It codes for CAWSRGLNYEQYF.

This clonotype was detected many times. The J gene is TRBJ2-1, the V gene TRBV14, with no clear D. CDR3 size: 15 residues. V shed 1 base and J shed 2 bases, with 9 bases lying between them. CDR1 and CDR2 (germline): SGHDN, FVKESK. CDR3 coding DNA: TGTGCCAGCAGCCAAGTTCGCGGCCCCTACAATGAGCAGTTCTTC. Its protein is CASSQVRGPYNEQFF.

At least ten counts were recorded for this clonotype. The genes are TRBV28 and TRBJ1-2; TRBD1 is a possible D gene (5 bases). From germline, CDR1 is MDHEN and CDR2 SYDVKM. Trimming stripped 7 bases from V and 8 bases from J, with 20 bases between. This CDR3 is 14 amino acids long. CDR3 loop: CASMSQGTVRGYTF. CDR3 DNA: TGTGCCAGCATGAGTCAGGGCACGGTTAGGGGCTACACCTTC.

This clonotype was counted at least ten times. This rearrangement joins TRBV12-3 or TRBV12-4 to TRBJ2-3; TRBD2 agrees at 10 bases. This CDR3 comprises 15 residues. V lost 2 bases and J lost 2; bases outside the gene matches: 1. This chain's CDR3 is CASSLLAGDTDTQYF. Here the CDR3 DNA reads TGTGCCAGCAGTTTACTAGCGGGAGACACAGATACGCAGTATTTT.

This clonotype was seen repeatedly, ten times or more. The V gene is TRBV25-1, the J gene TRBJ1-2; weak D call: TRBD1 (6 bases). The germline V gene has CDR1 MGHDK and CDR2 SYGVNS. CDR3 size: 12 residues. V gave up 4 bases and J gave up 4 bases, with 7 bases separating them. This CDR3 is CASSGTVYGYTF. In DNA form, the CDR3 reads TGTGCCAGCAGTGGGACAGTCTATGGCTACACCTTC.

This clonotype was observed many times. The V call is TRBV12-3 or TRBV12-4, the J call TRBJ1-4; 8 positions agree with TRBD1. J was trimmed by 10 bases and V by 3 bases; bases with no gene match: 7. The CDR3 spans 14 residues. The DNA for the CDR3 is TGTGCCAGCAGTTTCGACAGGGGAAGAGGAAAACTGTTTTTT. Amino acids: CASSFDRGRGKLFF.

This clonotype was seen repeatedly, ten times or more. V gene TRBV20-1 combines with J gene TRBJ1-5, with 10 bases aligning to TRBD1. The CDR3 runs 15 residues. The V segment lost 4 bases and the J segment 4 bases; nucleotides outside the gene matches: 7. Germline V gene data show CDR1 as DFQATT and CDR2 as SNEGSKA (reference sequence). CDR3 amino acids: CSANEDRGTNQPQHF. The CDR3 nucleotides read TGCAGTGCTAATGAGGACAGGGGGACAAATCAGCCCCAGCATTTT.

This clonotype was counted at least ten times. CDR3 DNA: TGCAGCGTTGAGAGGGACAGGGGGTATGGCTACACCTTC. Translated: CSVERDRGYGYTF. This chain uses TRBV29-1 with TRBJ1-2; TRBD1 matches 11 bases. The CDR3 spans 13 residues. The V gene end was trimmed by 3 bases and the J gene end by 5 bases; junction bases not matched to a gene: 2. The germline V gene has CDR1 SQVTM and CDR2 ANQGSEA.

A word on this clonotype: With a much larger clone just one base away, this may be a read error. The chain carries TRBV5-1 and TRBJ2-2; 8 bases fit TRBD2. Germline CDR1 is SGHRS and CDR2 is YFSETQ. This CDR3 region has 16 residues. CDR3 DNA sequence: TGCACCAGCAGCTCCCGATGGAGCGGGAGTTTCGGGGAGCTGTTTTTT. Protein product: CTSSSRWSGSFGELFF. The full variable domain, with the rest looked up from reference TRBV5-1 and TRBJ2-2, is KAGVTQTPRYLIKTRGQQVTLSCSPISGHRSVSWYQQTPGQGLQFLFEYFSETQRNKGNFPGRFSGRQFSNSRSEMNVSTLELGDSALYLCTSSSRWSGSFGELFFGEGSRLTVL.

V is TRBV30 and J is TRBJ2-3, with D perhaps TRBD2 (7 bases). This CDR3 has 15 amino acids. Trimming pared 4 bases from V and 0 bases from J, leaving 14 bases between. The germline CDR1 and CDR2 sequences are GTSNPN and SVGIG (reference sequence). In nucleotides, the CDR3 is TGTGCCTGGAAGGGGGGGGAGCGGAGCACAGATACGCAGTATTTT. It specifies CAWKGGERSTDTQYF.

This clonotype was seen ten or more times. The chain is built from TRBV29-1 and TRBJ2-7, with TRBD2 matching 7 bases. Germline V gene data show CDR1 as SQVTM and CDR2 as ANQGSEA. The CDR3 runs to 12 residues. V dropped 3 bases and J dropped 3; count of bases not matched to a gene: 2. CDR3 DNA sequence: TGCAGCGTTGAGGGGGAGGGCTACGAGCAGTACTTC. Its protein product is CSVEGEGYEQYF.

This clonotype was seen at least ten times. The gene calls are TRBV5-1 and TRBJ2-3; 7 bases agree with TRBD1. CDR3 length: 13 amino acids. V lost 8 bases to trimming and J lost 2 bases; unmatched junction nucleotides: 5. The germline V gene encodes CDR1 SGHRS and CDR2 YFSETQ. The CDR3 spells CASTGQTTDTQYF. The CDR3 DNA sequence: TGCGCCAGTACGGGACAGACCACAGATACGCAGTATTTT.

This clonotype was recorded many times. This sequence joins TRBV20-1 and TRBJ1-2; 7 nucleotides align to TRBD1. Germline V CDR1 and CDR2: DFQATT, SNEGSKA (reference sequence). This CDR3 has 14 amino acids. The trim removed 1 base at V and 4 bases at J, leaving 6 bases unmatched. The CDR3 sequence is CSARARGGSYGYTF. CDR3 DNA sequence: TGCAGTGCTAGAGCCAGGGGGGGGTCCTATGGCTACACCTTC.

The table lists this clonotype with many counts. This chain uses TRBV5-1 with TRBJ2-3; 10 positions match TRBD1. This CDR3 contains 13 residues. The germline V gene has CDR1 SGHRS and CDR2 YFSETQ. Trimming cost V 4 bases and J 10 bases; bases outside gene matches: 6. In DNA, the CDR3 is TGCGCCAGCAGCCCGGGACAGGGGTTGGCGCAGTATTTT. This encodes CASSPGQGLAQYF. Using reference TRBV5-1 and TRBJ2-3 for the parts outside the CDR3, the full variable domain is KAGVTQTPRYLIKTRGQQVTLSCSPISGHRSVSWYQQTPGQGLQFLFEYFSETQRNKGNFPGRFSGRQFSNSRSEMNVSTLELGDSALYLCASSPGQGLAQYFGPGTRLTVL.

This clonotype was observed once. This clone may be a read error of a much larger clone one base away. V and J are TRBV7-3 and TRBJ2-3; 8 bases align to TRBD1. V was pared by 1 base and J by 4 bases, with 7 bases of the junction left unmatched. The CDR3 extends over 16 amino acids. The germline V gene has CDR1 SGHTA and CDR2 FQGTGA. The CDR3 DNA is TGTGCCAGCAGCTTAAGGGGGACAGGAGACGCAGATACGCAGTATTTT. Amino acids: CASSLRGTGDADTQYF.

This clonotype was recorded many times. The genes are TRBV7-9 and TRBJ1-1; possibly TRBD1 for D (6 bases). The CDR3 loop spans 15 amino acids. V was shortened by 0 bases and J by 6 bases, with 14 bases between the two germline ends. Germline V gene lookup returns CDR1 SEHNR and CDR2 FQNEAQ (reference sequence). The CDR3 here is CASSLAQGRTAEAFF. The CDR3 region has the DNA TGTGCCAGCAGCTTAGCGCAAGGTCGGACAGCTGAAGCTTTCTTT.

This clonotype was counted ten times or more. The V call is TRBV29-1, the J call TRBJ2-7; 7 bases line up with TRBD1. CDR1 is SQVTM, CDR2 ANQGSEA, per germline. Germline trimming cut 7 bases from V and 6 bases from J; bases unmatched to any gene: 6. CDR3 length: 11 residues. The CDR3 reads CSGWDRSEQYF. CDR3 sequence (DNA): TGCAGCGGCTGGGACAGAAGCGAGCAGTACTTC.

This clonotype was detected ten times or more. V and J are TRBV20-1 and TRBJ1-5, with D unclear. The V end lost 5 bases, the J end lost 0 bases, and 8 bases lay between the germline ends. The CDR3 contains 13 residues. The germline gives CDR1 DFQATT, CDR2 SNEGSKA (reference sequence). Written as DNA, the CDR3 is TGCAGTGCTGCCGGGCATAGCAATCAGCCCCAGCATTTT. Amino acids: CSAAGHSNQPQHF.